One sample yielded the 25 T cell receptor beta chains listed below, sequenced in a study of regulatory T cells in long-lasting Graves disease. Construction of TCR beta libraries relied on iRepertoire HTBI primers and on Arm-PCR targeting CDR3 regions. TCRdb reprocessed the multiplex PCR reads via MiXCR and lists one record per CDR3 protein. The table includes hundreds of thousands of distinct CDR3 sequences, around a fifth detected once. Indicated time point: persistent/refractory GD, antithyroid drugs over 5 years with positive TRAb. PBMC RNA served as the TCR library source. The source material was peripheral blood mononuclear cells (PBMCs), sampled when the disease was refractory, from a patient treated with antithyroid drugs. The receptors were sampled from a female donor with Graves disease.

In this sample, this clonotype turned up many times. V usage is TRBV12-3 or TRBV12-4 and J usage is TRBJ1-1; possibly TRBD1 for D (6 bases). V was clipped by 5 bases and J by 0 bases, with 10 bases between them. The CDR3 has 14 amino acids. CDR3 loop: CASSQDSMNTEAFF. The CDR3, as DNA: TGTGCCAGCAGTCAGGACAGCATGAACACTGAAGCTTTCTTT.

This clonotype was seen only a few times. The V and J genes are TRBV3-1 and TRBJ2-1; no clear D. V was clipped by 2 bases and J by 4 bases, with 9 bases between them. Per the germline V gene, CDR1 is LGHDT and CDR2 is YNNKEL (reference sequence). CDR3 size: 14 residues. This CDR3 is CASSQSILYNEQFF. The CDR3 DNA reads TGTGCCAGCAGCCAAAGTATACTGTACAATGAGCAGTTCTTC.

This clonotype showed up many times. The chain carries TRBV27 and TRBJ1-1; TRBD1 agrees at 7 bases. The CDR3 is made up of 15 amino acids. The germline V gene has CDR1 MNHEY and CDR2 SMNVEV (reference sequence). V shed 5 bases and J 3 bases; nucleotides not matched to a gene: 9. This CDR3 reads CASSQIQGWDTEAFF. Written as DNA, the CDR3 is TGTGCCAGCAGTCAAATACAGGGGTGGGACACTGAAGCTTTCTTT.

This clonotype was recorded at least ten times. CDR3 nucleotide sequence: TGTGCCACCAACCCGACAAGTTCGGGGAATCAGCCCCAGCATTTT. Amino acid sequence: CATNPTSSGNQPQHF. The chain recombines TRBV10-3 with TRBJ1-5; D gene unclear. This CDR3 has 15 residues. Germline-derived CDR1 and CDR2 are ENHRY and SYGVKD. V lost 10 bases and J lost 4, with 20 bases in between.

This chain connects TRBV10-2 to TRBJ2-1; a weak D match, TRBD2 (6 bases). The CDR3 length is 11 residues. Germline values: CDR1 WSHSY, CDR2 SAAADI. Trimming took 6 bases from V and 9 from J, leaving 9 bases between them. In DNA, the CDR3 is TGCGCCAGCAGGCAGGGAGGTGAGCAGTTCTTC. Encoded protein: CASRQGGEQFF.

This chain joins TRBV19 and TRBJ1-5; D may be TRBD1 (5 bases). CDR1 and CDR2 (germline): LNHDA, SQIVND (reference sequence). The ends were cut back, 3 bases at V and 0 bases at J, with 15 bases in the middle. The CDR3 has 17 residues. The CDR3 DNA sequence: TGTGCCAGTAGTATCCATCTCGGGACGGATAGCAATCAGCCCCAGCATTTT. It specifies CASSIHLGTDSNQPQHF.

The chain is built from TRBV3-1 and TRBJ2-7, with a weak D call TRBD2 (7 bases). CDR1 is LGHDT, CDR2 YNNKEL, per germline (reference sequence). Trimming took 0 bases from V and 0 from J, leaving 18 bases between them. This CDR3 is built from 18 residues. The chain's CDR3 is CASSQEAGGQSNSYEQYF. CDR3 nucleotides: TGTGCCAGCAGCCAAGAGGCCGGGGGGCAGTCAAACTCCTACGAGCAGTACTTC.

This clonotype was counted at least ten times. The J gene is TRBJ1-5, the V gene TRBV12-3 or TRBV12-4; TRBD1 matches 7 bases. V was pared by 5 bases and J by 5 bases, with 6 bases of the junction left unmatched. The CDR3 spans 14 residues. In nucleotides, the CDR3 is TGTGCCAGCAGTGATGACAGGGTGGATCAGCCCCAGCATTTT. Its translation is CASSDDRVDQPQHF.

The chain has TRBV5-6 and TRBJ2-6; a weak D match, TRBD1 (6 bases). Germline V gene sequence: CDR1 SGHDT, CDR2 YYEEEE. The CDR3 extends over 16 amino acids. Trimming took off 3 bases at V and 13 bases at J, with 23 bases between the two ends. The CDR3, as DNA: TGTGCCAGCAGCTATCTGGCAGGGGATTTACTCGGGGTCCTGACTTTC. Translation: CASSYLAGDLLGVLTF.

The sample holds many counts of this clonotype. This chain links TRBV28 with TRBJ2-7, with D possibly matching TRBD1 (6 bases). CDR1 and CDR2 from the germline V gene are MDHEN and SYDVKM. CDR3 length: 13 amino acids. Trimming shortened V by 5 bases and J by 4 bases, and 12 bases separated the two germline ends. The CDR3 is CASSEGVYYEQYF. The CDR3, as DNA: TGTGCCAGCAGTGAGGGGGTTTATTACGAGCAGTACTTC.

This clonotype was seen at least ten times. This chain uses TRBV28 with TRBJ2-4; tentatively, D is TRBD1 (6 bases). This CDR3 region has 18 residues. Deletions cut 2 bases from V and 2 bases from J, with 19 bases between. From germline, CDR1 is MDHEN and CDR2 SYDVKM. CDR3 residues: CASSLGGGRATSKNIQYF. In DNA form, the CDR3 reads TGTGCCAGCAGTTTAGGGGGCGGGCGGGCCACGTCCAAAAACATTCAGTACTTC. Combining the CDR3 with reference TRBV28 and TRBJ2-4 gives the whole variable domain DVKVTQSSRYLVKRTGEKVFLECVQDMDHENMFWYRQDPGLGLRLIYFSYDVKMKEKGDIPEGYSVSREKKERFSLILESASTNQTSMYLCASSLGGGRATSKNIQYFGAGTRLSVL.

To note about this clonotype: One end of the junction varies from germline; a read error may be responsible. The chain carries TRBV29-1 and TRBJ1-1, with a weak D call TRBD1 (5 bases). In germline, CDR1 is SQVTM, CDR2 ANQGSEA. This CDR3 has 14 residues. The CDR3 sequence: CSVYPGGRNTEASF. The CDR3 DNA is TGCAGCGTCTACCCCGGGGGGAGGAACACTGAAGCTTCCTTT.

This clonotype has more than one count but fewer than ten. The rearrangement links TRBV3-1 to TRBJ1-1; TRBD1 matches 9 bases. Germline V CDR1 and CDR2: LGHDT, YNNKEL (reference sequence). V dropped 4 bases and J dropped 4; count of bases not matched to a gene: 10. The CDR3 is 16 amino acids. CDR3 in amino acids: CASSLGTGYSGTEAFF. The CDR3 region has the DNA TGTGCCAGCAGCCTCGGGACAGGGTATTCAGGCACTGAAGCTTTCTTT.

Many counts were recorded for this clonotype. The chain combines TRBV12-3 or TRBV12-4 with TRBJ1-5; no clear D gene. The CDR3 totals 16 residues. Trimming pared 3 bases from V and 1 base from J, leaving 13 bases between. The chain's CDR3 is CASSFGGFESNQPQHF. CDR3 DNA: TGTGCCAGCAGTTTCGGAGGGTTTGAGAGCAATCAGCCCCAGCATTTT.

At least ten counts were recorded for this clonotype. V and J are TRBV11-2 and TRBJ2-5, with D perhaps TRBD2 (6 bases). Germline CDR1 is SGHAT and CDR2 is FQNNGV. Trimming took 5 bases from V and 1 from J, leaving 14 bases between them. The CDR3 has 15 amino acids. The DNA of the CDR3 is TGTGCCAGCAGCCGGGGGTTAATAAGCCAAGAGACCCAGTACTTC. Translated: CASSRGLISQETQYF.

As for this clonotype: A much bigger clone sits one base away, suggesting this may be a read error. The chain has TRBV20-1 and TRBJ2-7; 8 positions match TRBD1. Germline V gives CDR1 DFQATT, CDR2 SNEGSKA (reference sequence). V shed 3 bases and J 5 bases; nucleotides not matched to a gene: 3. The CDR3 is made up of 12 amino acids. The CDR3 region is CSARDRVNEQYF. Here the CDR3 DNA reads TGCAGTGCTAGGGACAGGGTCAACGAGCAGTACTTC.

The chain employs TRBV4-3 and TRBJ1-2; no firm D call. Trimming pared 1 base from V and 4 bases from J, leaving 16 bases between. The germline CDR1 and CDR2 sequences are LGHNA and YSLEER. This CDR3 contains 16 residues. CDR3 DNA: TGCGCCAGCAGCCAAGGAAACGCAGGAAGCGCCTATGGCTACACCTTC. Encoded protein: CASSQGNAGSAYGYTF.

This clonotype was recorded at least ten times. This chain connects TRBV11-2 to TRBJ1-4; 12 bases fit TRBD1. Germline V lookup: CDR1 SGHAT, CDR2 FQNNGV. This CDR3 region has 18 residues. Germline trimming cut 5 bases from V and 7 bases from J; bases unmatched to any gene: 14. The CDR3 DNA is TGTGCCAGCAGCCCTAGTACGGGACAGGGGGCGAGAAGTGAAAAACTGTTTTTT. It specifies CASSPSTGQGARSEKLFF.

The gene calls are TRBV5-1 and TRBJ2-4, with no clear D. This CDR3 region has 11 residues. Germline loops: CDR1 SGHRS, CDR2 YFSETQ. V lost 4 bases, J lost 6 bases, and 5 bases lay in between. The CDR3 is CASSEGNIQYF. The CDR3 DNA follows: TGCGCCAGCAGCGAAGGAAACATTCAGTACTTC.

This clonotype was observed a handful of times. The J gene is TRBJ2-1, the V gene TRBV11-2; 9 nucleotides line up with TRBD1. After removal of 5 bases from V and 8 bases from J, the junction contained 10 bases not matched to a gene. The CDR3 has 15 amino acids. Looked up from germline, CDR1 is SGHAT and CDR2 is FQNNGV. Here the CDR3 DNA reads TGTGCCAGCAGCCTTACAGGGGGCCCTTACGATGAGCAGTTCTTC. It translates to CASSLTGGPYDEQFF.

This clonotype came up many times. The chain employs TRBV18 and TRBJ1-1; no firm D call. Trimming took 8 bases from V and 0 from J, leaving 16 bases between them. The CDR3 extends over 15 amino acids. Germline V gives CDR1 KGHSH, CDR2 LQKENI. The CDR3 spells CASSYSGGLNTEAFF. The CDR3 coding sequence is TGTGCCAGCAGTTACTCAGGAGGGTTGAACACTGAAGCTTTCTTT. The full variable domain, in which reference TRBV18 and TRBJ1-1 provide the parts outside the CDR3, is NAGVMQNPRHLVRRRGQEARLRCSPMKGHSHVYWYRQLPEEGLKFMVYLQKENIIDESGMPKERFSAEFPKEGPSILRIQQVVRGDSAAYFCASSYSGGLNTEAFFGQGTRLTVV.

This clonotype was observed a handful of times. This is likely a read error, given that the CDR3 carries no conserved phenylalanine or tryptophan at its end. The J gene is TRBJ2-2, the V gene TRBV28, with D possibly being TRBD2 (6 bases). The CDR3 loop spans 14 amino acids. The germline V gene encodes CDR1 MDHEN and CDR2 SYDVKM. Written as DNA, the CDR3 is TGTGCCAGCACAGGAAGGCAACAAGCCGGGGGGCTGTTTCTT. Its translation is CASTGRQQAGGLFL.

The table lists this clonotype with a few counts. The rearrangement links TRBV19 to TRBJ1-2; D unresolved. Germline values: CDR1 LNHDA, CDR2 SQIVND (reference sequence). This CDR3 is 14 amino acids long. The ends were cut back, 4 bases at V and 2 bases at J, with 11 bases in the middle. CDR3: CASSTGLENYGYTF. For the CDR3, the DNA is TGTGCCAGTAGTACAGGCCTCGAGAACTATGGCTACACCTTC. The complete variable domain, with remaining parts taken from reference TRBV19 and TRBJ1-2, reads DGGITQSPKYLFRKEGQNVTLSCEQNLNHDAMYWYRQDPGQGLRLIYYSQIVNDFQKGDIAEGYSVSREKKESFPLTVTSAQKNPTAFYLCASSTGLENYGYTFGSGTRLTVV.

This clonotype showed up many times. The rearrangement links TRBV18 to TRBJ2-5; the D is unclear. The CDR3 is made up of 13 amino acids. CDR1 and CDR2 (germline): KGHSH, LQKENI. The V and J ends lost 1 base and 9 bases respectively, with 12 bases between them. The CDR3 here is CASSPRPGDAQYF. The CDR3 DNA sequence: TGTGCCAGCTCACCACGGCCTGGGGATGCCCAGTACTTC.

The genes are TRBV10-1 and TRBJ1-1; D is perhaps TRBD1 (5 bases). The CDR3 has 13 residues. The germline gives CDR1 WNHNN, CDR2 SYGVQD (reference sequence). V lost 8 bases to trimming and J lost 3 bases, with 13 bases between them. For the CDR3, the DNA is TGCGCCAGCTCCCCAGGGTCTTACACTGAAGCTTTCTTT. Its translation: CASSPGSYTEAFF.